This T cell receptor beta chain came from a study of blood T cell repertoires in COVID-19. Turning to the study itself: Sites in the United States, Italy and Spain provided acute and convalescent COVID-19 samples. Nucleic acid was either cDNA or gDNA, and it came from T cells, B-cell-depleted T cells, or PBMCs.

Sequencing was performed with immunoSEQ multiplex PCR; in TCRdb, only in-frame clones are kept and a portion is missing. The data contain 450,000 or so clones, 75% to 90% of them singletons. V gave up 8 bases and J gave up 4 bases, with 9 bases separating them. This CDR3 contains 13 residues. Germline V gene sequence: CDR1 MNHEY, CDR2 SVGAGI. Seattle patients were enrolled while actively infected and followed longitudinally. The V call is TRBV6-5, the J call TRBJ2-6; D is undetermined. The source material was peripheral blood. This TCR was sampled from a man aged 18 to 35 with COVID-19, enrolled during active disease. The CDR3, as DNA: TGTGCCAGCCGACCCAGGGGGGCCAACGTCCTGACTTTC. Protein sequence: CASRPRGANVLTF.